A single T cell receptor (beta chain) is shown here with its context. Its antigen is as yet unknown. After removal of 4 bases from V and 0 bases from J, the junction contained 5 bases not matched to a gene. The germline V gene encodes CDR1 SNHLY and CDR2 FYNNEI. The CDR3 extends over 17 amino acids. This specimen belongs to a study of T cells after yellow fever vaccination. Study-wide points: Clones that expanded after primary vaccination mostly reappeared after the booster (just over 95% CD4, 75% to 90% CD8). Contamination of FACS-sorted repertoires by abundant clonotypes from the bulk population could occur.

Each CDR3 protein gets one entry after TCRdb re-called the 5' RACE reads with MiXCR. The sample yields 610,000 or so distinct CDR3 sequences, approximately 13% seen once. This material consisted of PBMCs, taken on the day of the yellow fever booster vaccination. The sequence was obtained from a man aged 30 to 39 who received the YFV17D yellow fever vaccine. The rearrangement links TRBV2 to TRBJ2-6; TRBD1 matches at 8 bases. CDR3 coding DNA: TGTGCCAGCAGTGCTGGACAGGGACTCTCTGGGGCCAACGTCCTGACTTTC. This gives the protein CASSAGQGLSGANVLTF.